The present TCR beta chain was sequenced within a study of blood T cell repertoires in COVID-19. For the study at large: Collection of acute and convalescent COVID-19 samples took place in the United States, Italy and Spain. Sources were T cells, B-cell-depleted T cells, or PBMCs; the material itself was cDNA or gDNA.

Authors' analysis steps: Using reference gene primer amplification, nucleated cell counts were estimated. Method: immunoSEQ multiplex PCR; TCRdb's copy keeps in-frame clones and lacks some. V and J calls and clone size are those listed in that table; D and trimming were worked out from the DNA. Of some 250,000 clones listed, 70% to 90% are singletons. Trimming left V 3 bases short and J 0 bases short, with 12 bases between. This CDR3 is built from 15 residues. CDR1 is DFQATT and CDR2 is SNEGSKA in the germline V gene (reference sequence). The sequencing sample was made of peripheral blood. The V gene is TRBV20-1, the J gene TRBJ1-5; tentatively, D is TRBD1 (6 bases). This clonotype originated in a woman between 35 and 50 years old who had recovered from COVID-19. This CDR3 reads CSASGGGYSNQPQHF. For the CDR3, the DNA is TGCAGTGCTAGTGGGGGGGGCTATAGCAATCAGCCCCAGCATTTT.